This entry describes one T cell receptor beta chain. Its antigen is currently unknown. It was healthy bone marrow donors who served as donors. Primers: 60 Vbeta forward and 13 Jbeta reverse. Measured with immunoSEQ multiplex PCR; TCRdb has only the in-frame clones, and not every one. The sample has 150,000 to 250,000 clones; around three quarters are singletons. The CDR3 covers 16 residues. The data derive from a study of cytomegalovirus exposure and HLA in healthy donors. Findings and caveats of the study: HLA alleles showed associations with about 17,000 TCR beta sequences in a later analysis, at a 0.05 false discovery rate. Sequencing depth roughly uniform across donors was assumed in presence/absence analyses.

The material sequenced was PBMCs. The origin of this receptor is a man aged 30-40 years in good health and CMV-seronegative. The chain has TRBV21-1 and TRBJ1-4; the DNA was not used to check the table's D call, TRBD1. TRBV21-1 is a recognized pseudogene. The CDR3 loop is CASSGVCRGIWEKLFF. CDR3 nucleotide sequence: TGTGCCAGCAGCGGGGTATGCAGGGGCATTTGGGAAAAACTGTTTTTT.